This TCR beta chain was identified during a study of T cell responses to AZD1222 COVID-19 vaccine. Libraries were prepared by immunoSEQ multiplex PCR; TCRdb keeps only in-frame clonotypes and omits some of them. The sample records 110,000 to 150,000 clones, more than 75% being singletons. Study-level results: Donors were mostly white British, more females; clonal diversity possibly underestimated. In all cases, repertoires were sampled only after the peak T cell response.

Worth noting for this clone: Its target is unknown.

The CDR3 has 16 amino acids. CDR1 and CDR2 from the germline V gene are SGHRS and YFSETQ. The ends lost 4 bases at V and 4 bases at J; junction bases unmatched: 10. This receptor was taken from an adult who received the AZD1222 COVID-19 vaccine. The gene calls are TRBV5-1 and TRBJ2-2; 7 bases match TRBD1. The sequenced sample was peripheral blood, obtained 28 days after the second AZD1222 dose. CDR3 nucleotides: TGCGCCAGCAGCCACACCCTGACAGGGTTCACCGGGGAGCTGTTTTTT. It specifies CASSHTLTGFTGELFF.